The 5 T cell receptor beta chains given below trace back to one sample, sequenced in a study of Ad26.COV2.S vaccination and SARS-CoV-2 variants. Treatment in this sample: roughly 20 received Ad26.COV2.S at low or high dose, single or two shots; roughly five received placebo; per-sample allocation not given. The samples date from day 63 after the first vaccine or placebo injection. Using immunoSEQ multiplex PCR, the repertoire was profiled, and TCRdb retains in-frame clones only, with some absent. The repertoire includes about 680,000 clones, about 89% of them detected once, and around 1.5% sits in the top ten. This sample comprised peripheral blood, obtained in a trial of Ad26.COV2.S vaccine versus placebo. These receptor sequences come from a person aged 18-65 years who received the Ad26.COV2.S COVID-19 vaccine or a placebo.

This chain connects TRBV6-6 to TRBJ2-7, with TRBD1 identical over 10 bases. The CDR3 is 15 residues long. V shed 6 bases, J shed 4 bases, and the junction held 9 bases outside the gene matches. The V gene's germline CDR1 is MNHNY and CDR2 SVGAGI (reference sequence). DNA for the CDR3: TGTGCCAGCAGCCACCCGGGACAGGGGCTATACGAGCAGTACTTC. Protein product: CASSHPGQGLYEQYF.

This chain connects TRBV27 to TRBJ2-1, with 14 bases matching TRBD2. J was trimmed by 8 bases and V by 8 bases; bases with no gene match: 11. CDR1 is MNHEY, CDR2 SMNVEV, per germline (reference sequence). The CDR3 extends over 16 amino acids. The CDR3 bases are TGTGCCAGCTTAGCTCCCGGGACTAGCGGGAGACATGAGCAGTTCTTC. Protein sequence: CASLAPGTSGRHEQFF.

The chain is built from TRBV7-2 and TRBJ1-3, with D hard to call. This CDR3 region has 14 residues. Between the trimmed V and J ends, which lost 3 bases and 0 bases, there was a span of 6 bases. Germline lookup yields CDR1 SGHTA and CDR2 FQGNSA. The CDR3 bases are TGTGCCAGCAGCTTCACGGCCTCTGGAAACACCATATATTTT. Protein: CASSFTASGNTIYF.

V and J are TRBV30 and TRBJ1-6; D call uncertain. This CDR3 comprises 12 residues. Trimming took off 5 bases at V and 7 bases at J, with 9 bases between the two ends. From germline, CDR1 is GTSNPN and CDR2 SVGIG (reference sequence). The CDR3 coding sequence is TGTGCCTGGGGACGGACGAATTCACCCCTCCACTTT. Translating gives CAWGRTNSPLHF.

This rearrangement joins TRBV11-2 to TRBJ2-1; D gene uncertain. Trimming removed 6 bases from V and 5 bases from J, with 2 bases in between. Germline assignment: CDR1 SGHAT and CDR2 FQNNGV. The CDR3 covers 10 residues. This CDR3 reads CASSNNEQFF. DNA of the CDR3: TGTGCCAGCAGTAACAATGAGCAGTTCTTC. Supplemented by reference TRBV11-2 and TRBJ2-1, the full variable domain reads EAGVAQSPRYKIIEKRQSVAFWCNPISGHATLYWYQQILGQGPKLLIQFQNNGVVDDSQLPKDRFSAERLKGVDSTLKIQPAKLEDSAVYLCASSNNEQFFGPGTRLTVL.